The following is a T cell receptor (beta chain) sequence with its context. This sample is drawn from a study of early T cells in non-severe SARS-CoV-2 infection. CDR1 and CDR2 from the germline V gene are WSHSY and SAAADI. The CDR3 runs to 18 residues. V lost 3 bases and J lost 0, with 20 bases in between. TCRdb independently ran MiXCR on the 5' RACE reads; one entry per CDR3 protein. The data contain fewer than 80,000 distinct CDR3 sequences, around 4.2% of them seen just once; the ten biggest clones take up approximately 3.7%. The sample here was whole blood, taken at baseline. V and J are TRBV10-2 and TRBJ1-1; D is unresolved. The TCR was taken from an adult who was a healthcare worker with PCR-confirmed SARS-CoV-2 infection or an uninfected control (not recorded which). The donor label of this sample is uncertain. The CDR3 loop is CASSELEGLDMMNTEAFF. The CDR3 nucleotides read TGCGCCAGCAGTGAATTAGAGGGCCTTGACATGATGAACACTGAAGCTTTCTTT.